These 20 T cell receptor beta chains were sequenced from one sample in a study of blood T cells in healthy people across ages. The authors ran a second PCR of about 7 to 12 cycles using a sample-barcoded 5' primer and a J-beta primer mix. TCRdb independently ran MiXCR on the 5' RACE reads; one entry per CDR3 protein. The sample shows 1.2 million to 1.5 million distinct CDR3 sequences, 35% to 45% of them seen only once. Source material: blood. The receptors here all came from a woman aged 18-29 years in good health.

As regards this clonotype: An end of the junction does not agree with germline; a read error may underlie this. The rearrangement joins TRBV29-1 to TRBJ2-1; 9 bases fit TRBD1. The germline gives CDR1 SQVTM, CDR2 ANQGSEA. The CDR3 covers 16 residues. The CDR3 here is CSVEVYRGRTYNERFF. In nucleotides, the CDR3 is TGCAGCGTTGAGGTTTACAGGGGGCGAACCTACAATGAGCGGTTCTTC.

The chain employs TRBV4-1 and TRBJ2-5; unclear D gene. The germline CDR1 and CDR2 sequences are MGHRA and YSYEKL. The CDR3 loop spans 13 amino acids. V lost 0 bases to trimming and J lost 11 bases, with 13 bases between them. The CDR3 here is CASSQDSEIEQYF. Written as DNA, the CDR3 is TGCGCCAGCAGCCAAGATTCAGAGATTGAGCAGTACTTC.

This clonotype was picked up a small number of times. This sequence joins TRBV6-5 and TRBJ2-1; 7 positions match TRBD2. The J segment lost 4 bases and the V segment lost 8 bases, leaving 11 bases of the junction unmatched. CDR1 and CDR2 from the germline V gene are MNHEY and SVGAGI. CDR3 length equals 15 residues. The CDR3 spells CASALGGSLYNEQFF. The CDR3 nucleotides read TGTGCCAGCGCCCTCGGCGGGAGTTTGTACAATGAGCAGTTCTTC.

The sample holds a few counts of this clonotype. This chain links TRBV4-1 with TRBJ2-7, with 9 bases matching TRBD1. The CDR3 extends over 16 amino acids. Germline V gene data show CDR1 as MGHRA and CDR2 as YSYEKL. J gave up 0 bases and V 5 bases, and 8 bases lay outside the gene matches. The CDR3 sequence: CASSLSGTGSSYEQYF. CDR3 bases: TGCGCCAGCAGCTTATCCGGGACAGGGAGCTCCTACGAGCAGTACTTC.

This chain connects TRBV20-1 to TRBJ1-4; TRBD1 might be the D (6 bases). The germline V and J ends were trimmed by 6 bases and 3 bases, with 14 bases remaining between them. In germline, CDR1 is DFQATT, CDR2 SNEGSKA (reference sequence). The CDR3 is 14 residues long. CDR3 in DNA: TGCAGTGCCAATCAGGGGCAGTCTAATGAAAAACTGTTTTTT. Translated, it gives CSANQGQSNEKLFF.

The J gene is TRBJ1-1, the V gene TRBV10-3; maybe TRBD1 (5 bases). V was trimmed by 9 bases and J by 2 bases, leaving 13 bases between them. CDR1 is ENHRY and CDR2 is SYGVKD in the germline V gene. There are 13 residues in the CDR3. The CDR3 DNA reads as TGTGCCATATCCGTCGGGACTAACACTGAAGCTTTCTTT. Its translation is CAISVGTNTEAFF.

This clonotype was counted a few times. This may be a read error, as it is one base from a much larger clone. This chain connects TRBV6-1 to TRBJ2-7; TRBD1 matches at 7 bases. Looked up from germline, CDR1 is MNHNS and CDR2 is SASEGT. V was clipped by 6 bases and J by 5 bases; unmatched bases: 4. The CDR3 has 12 amino acids. CDR3 DNA: TGTGCCAGCAGCCCGACAGGGCACGAGCAGTACTTC. Its translation: CASSPTGHEQYF.

This clonotype was observed a handful of times. This chain's CDR3 is CASSESWQGAVFF. CDR3 DNA sequence: TGCGCCAGCAGTGAGTCTTGGCAGGGGGCGGTTTTCTTT. The chain is built from TRBV10-1 and TRBJ1-1; TRBD1 matches 8 bases. The CDR3 runs to 13 residues. Trimming cost V 0 bases and J 13 bases; bases outside gene matches: 7. Looked up from germline, CDR1 is WNHNN and CDR2 is SYGVQD (reference sequence).

The chain recombines TRBV7-2 with TRBJ2-1, with 13 bases fitting TRBD2. Germline CDR1 and CDR2: SGHTA and FQGNSA. Trimming cost V 0 bases and J 10 bases; bases outside gene matches: 3. The CDR3 is made up of 15 amino acids. The CDR3 is CASSLATSGGEEQFF. DNA of the CDR3: TGTGCCAGCAGCTTAGCCACTAGCGGGGGGGAAGAGCAGTTCTTC.

This chain connects TRBV6-5 to TRBJ1-2; possibly TRBD1 for D (6 bases). Germline V gene data show CDR1 as MNHEY and CDR2 as SVGAGI. The length of the CDR3 is 14 residues. Between the trimmed V and J ends, which lost 2 bases and 5 bases, there was a span of 12 bases. CDR3 nucleotides: TGTGCCAGCAGTTACCAGGGGCGTAGGTATGGCTACACCTTC. Its protein is CASSYQGRRYGYTF.

The V gene is TRBV24-1, the J gene TRBJ2-1; D gene unclear. Germline lookup yields CDR1 KGHDR and CDR2 SFDVKD. This CDR3 region has 12 residues. Trimming pared 5 bases from V and 7 bases from J, leaving 8 bases between. In nucleotides, the CDR3 is TGTGCCACCAGTGGGGTCGGGAATGAGCAGTTCTTC. This sequence encodes CATSGVGNEQFF.

The genes are TRBV5-1 and TRBJ2-5, with 7 bases lining up with TRBD2. The CDR3 length is 15 residues. The V gene end was trimmed by 3 bases and the J gene end by 0 bases; junction bases not matched to a gene: 5. Germline CDR1 reads SGHRS; CDR2 reads YFSETQ. DNA of the CDR3: TGCGCCAGCAGCTATAGCCGGGAGGACCAAGAGACCCAGTACTTC. Protein product: CASSYSREDQETQYF.

As concerns this clonotype: Since a much larger clone is just one base distant, this may be a read error. The chain recombines TRBV20-1 with TRBJ2-7; 8 nucleotides agree with TRBD2. The CDR3 loop spans 13 amino acids. Per the germline V gene, CDR1 is DFQATT and CDR2 is SNEGSKA (reference sequence). J was trimmed by 2 bases and V by 7 bases; bases with no gene match: 7. CDR3 DNA: TGCAGTGTCACTAGCGGCATAACCTACGAGCAGTACTTC. This sequence encodes CSVTSGITYEQYF.

This rearrangement joins TRBV24-1 to TRBJ2-3; 11 bases align to TRBD2. V lost 4 bases to trimming and J lost 5 bases; unmatched junction nucleotides: 4. This CDR3 has 15 amino acids. From germline, CDR1 is KGHDR and CDR2 SFDVKD. CDR3 protein: CATSDSSGGLDTQYF. In DNA form, the CDR3 reads TGTGCCACCAGTGACTCTAGCGGGGGGCTAGATACGCAGTATTTT.

This clonotype was detected ten times or more. This chain uses TRBV5-1 with TRBJ2-3; possible D gene TRBD1, 5 bases. This CDR3 spans 13 amino acids. V lost 0 bases to trimming and J lost 4 bases, with 6 bases between them. Germline assignment: CDR1 SGHRS and CDR2 YFSETQ. The CDR3 DNA reads TGCGCCAGCAGCTTGGTAGGGGCAGATACGCAGTATTTT. This gives the protein CASSLVGADTQYF. Using reference TRBV5-1 and TRBJ2-3 for the parts outside the CDR3, the full variable domain is KAGVTQTPRYLIKTRGQQVTLSCSPISGHRSVSWYQQTPGQGLQFLFEYFSETQRNKGNFPGRFSGRQFSNSRSEMNVSTLELGDSALYLCASSLVGADTQYFGPGTRLTVL.

This chain joins TRBV4-1 and TRBJ2-5; TRBD1 might be the D (5 bases). The CDR3 is made up of 15 amino acids. Germline values: CDR1 MGHRA, CDR2 YSYEKL. V was cut by 0 bases and J by 11 bases, with 19 bases left in between. The CDR3 loop is CASSQDYDSYNEQYF. The CDR3 DNA sequence: TGCGCCAGCAGCCAAGATTATGACAGCTACAATGAGCAGTACTTC.

This chain's CDR3 is CASSLGDRDPRAFF. In nucleotides, the CDR3 is TGCGCCAGCAGCTTGGGGGACAGGGATCCGAGGGCTTTCTTT. The chain is built from TRBV5-1 and TRBJ1-1; 9 bases agree with TRBD1. J was trimmed by 11 bases and V by 0 bases; bases with no gene match: 8. Germline CDR1 SGHRS, CDR2 YFSETQ. CDR3 length: 14 residues.

The CDR3 loop is CASSSSGVGRGYTF. The CDR3 nucleotides are TGTGCCAGCAGCTCCTCAGGCGTCGGTCGTGGCTACACCTTC. The chain couples TRBV7-3 to TRBJ1-2; no definite D call. With 4 bases removed from V and 7 bases from J, the gap between germline ends came to 16 bases. The CDR3 contains 14 residues. CDR1 is SGHTA, CDR2 FQGTGA, per germline.

A few counts support this clonotype. V and J are TRBV20-1 and TRBJ2-5; TRBD2 might be the D (6 bases). Germline lookup yields CDR1 DFQATT and CDR2 SNEGSKA (reference sequence). The CDR3 runs to 13 residues. Trimming removed 6 bases at V and 5 bases at J, with 16 bases between. CDR3 sequence (DNA): TGCAGTGCCCCGGGGGACTCCGGGGAGACCCAGTACTTC. It is translated as CSAPGDSGETQYF.

This chain joins TRBV11-2 and TRBJ1-1; maybe TRBD1 (6 bases). The CDR3 loop spans 14 amino acids. The V and J ends lost 5 bases and 1 base respectively, with 11 bases between them. In germline, CDR1 is SGHAT, CDR2 FQNNGV. The CDR3 loop reads CASSPGQWNTEAFF. The CDR3 region has the DNA TGTGCCAGCAGCCCAGGACAGTGGAACACTGAAGCTTTCTTT.